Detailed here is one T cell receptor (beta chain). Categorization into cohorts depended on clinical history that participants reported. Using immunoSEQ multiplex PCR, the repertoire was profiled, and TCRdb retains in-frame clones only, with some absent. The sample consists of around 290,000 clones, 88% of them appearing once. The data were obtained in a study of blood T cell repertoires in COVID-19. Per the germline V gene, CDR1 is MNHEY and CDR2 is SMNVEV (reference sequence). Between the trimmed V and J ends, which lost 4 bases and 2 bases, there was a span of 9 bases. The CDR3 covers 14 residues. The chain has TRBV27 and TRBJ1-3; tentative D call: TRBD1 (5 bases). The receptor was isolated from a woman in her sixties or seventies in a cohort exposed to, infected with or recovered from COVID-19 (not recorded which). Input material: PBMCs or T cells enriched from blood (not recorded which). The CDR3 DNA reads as TGTGCCAGCAGTTCCCCAGGGACTGGAAACACCATATATTTT. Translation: CASSSPGTGNTIYF.